This is a list of T cell receptor beta chains from one sample in a study of T-cell memory formation after mild COVID-19. TCRdb redid the calling of the 5' RACE reads with MiXCR, one entry per CDR3 protein. The profile shows 470,000 or so distinct CDR3 sequences, roughly 23% of them singletons. Sequenced sample: PBMCs or a T cell subset sorted from them (not recorded which). The receptors come from an adult woman who had mild COVID-19 (a few samples of this study predate the infection). Cell type and time point are not known. Each CDR3 is given with its conserved first and last residue. Each record gives: D gene, V gene, CDR3 protein. The D gene is left open where the match is weak.

>NA|TRBV12-3/TRBV12-4
CASSTWLGGTEAFF
>NA|TRBV29-1
CSVEWRDSFQETQYF
>NA|TRBV29-1
CSGSHRREAFF
>TRBD2|TRBV12-3/TRBV12-4
CASSPFGGGANEQFF
>NA|TRBV7-9
CASSPARGNTEAFF
>NA|TRBV7-2
CASSLTPGLMNTEAFF
>NA|TRBV7-9
CASSSTPQGIETQYF
>NA|TRBV12-3/TRBV12-4
CASSYGYYGYTF
>NA|TRBV7-2
CASSPRVLGADETQYF
>NA|TRBV18
CASSGPGPRGTDTQYF
>NA|TRBV12-3/TRBV12-4
CASSEQGTHGTDTQYF
>TRBD2|TRBV7-6
CASSLRAGGRETQYF